The 11 T cell receptor beta chains given below trace back to one sample, sequenced in a study of T-cell memory formation after mild COVID-19 (dated by TCRdb to the early 2020s). Library prep was done by 5' RACE. TCRdb shows the sequencer as Illumina NovaSeq 6000. The public reads were quality trimmed at Q25 with fastp and then assembled into clones with MiXCR by TCRdb, keeping productive beta chains. Entries are consolidated by CDR3 protein sequence, retaining the most common genes and DNA. This sample has approximately 570,000 distinct CDR3 sequences in its table, and approximately 18% of those were observed once. Around 11% of the sample comes from the top ten. The specimen was PBMCs or a T cell subset sorted from them (not recorded which). The source is an adult woman who had mild COVID-19 (a few samples of this study predate the infection). The sample titles of this study are shuffled in the database, so cell type and time point are left out; the donor was told from shared clones.

This clonotype was recorded a few times. The chain links TRBV28 to TRBJ2-1; 14 bases fit TRBD2. CDR1 is MDHEN and CDR2 is SYDVKM in the germline V gene. Losses at the gene ends were 6 bases for V and 8 bases for J; bases not matched to a gene: 12. The CDR3 is 17 amino acids. Here the CDR3 DNA reads TGTGCCAGCAGCGGGACTAGCGGGGGTCGCCGCGTCGATGAGCAGTTCTTC. This encodes CASSGTSGGRRVDEQFF.

This clonotype was seen more than once but under ten times. The rearrangement joins TRBV9 to TRBJ2-2; 7 positions match TRBD1. V lost 2 bases and J lost 4; bases outside the gene matches: 2. The CDR3 has 14 amino acids. Germline CDR1 reads SGDLS; CDR2 reads YYNGEE. The CDR3 bases are TGTGCCAGCAGCGTGACAGGGTTCACCGGGGAGCTGTTTTTT. Its translation: CASSVTGFTGELFF. Variable domain in full (rest from reference TRBV9 and TRBJ2-2): DSGVTQTPKHLITATGQRVTLRCSPRSGDLSVYWYQQSLDQGLQFLIQYYNGEERAKGNILERFSAQQFPDLHSELNLSSLELGDSALYFCASSVTGFTGELFFGEGSRLTVL.

This clonotype has a handful of counts. The V call is TRBV7-9, the J call TRBJ1-2; D uncertain. The CDR3 extends over 14 amino acids. Germline CDR1 and CDR2: SEHNR and FQNEAQ (reference sequence). V was pared by 4 bases and J by 2 bases, with 11 bases between. CDR3 region: CASSYGPGNYGYTF. The CDR3 bases are TGTGCCAGCAGCTACGGCCCGGGGAACTATGGCTACACCTTC.

The chain joins TRBV4-3 to TRBJ2-6; D is undetermined. CDR3 length equals 15 residues. The ends were cut back, 2 bases at V and 1 base at J, with 6 bases in the middle. Germline V lookup: CDR1 LGHNA, CDR2 YSLEER. CDR3 bases: TGCGCCAGCAGCCAAATAGGGTCTGGGGCCAACGTCCTGACTTTC. Translated: CASSQIGSGANVLTF.

The chain couples TRBV7-3 to TRBJ2-7; 8 bases agree with TRBD2. Germline V gene data show CDR1 as SGHTA and CDR2 as FQGTGA. This CDR3 region has 16 residues. The ends lost 2 bases at V and 5 bases at J; junction bases unmatched: 11. The CDR3 nucleotides are TGTGCCAGCAGCTTAGGGACTACGATCGGGGGGGACGAGCAGTACTTC. Protein sequence: CASSLGTTIGGDEQYF.

This chain joins TRBV6-6 and TRBJ1-2; TRBD1 aligns across 7 bases. Losses at the gene ends were 5 bases for V and 4 bases for J; bases not matched to a gene: 13. The CDR3 totals 16 residues. CDR1 MNHNY and CDR2 SVGAGI come from the germline V gene (reference sequence). CDR3 sequence reads: CASSHPTGWASYGYTF. The CDR3 DNA sequence: TGTGCCAGCAGTCACCCGACAGGGTGGGCTAGCTATGGCTACACCTTC.

The chain links TRBV20-1 to TRBJ2-3, with D hard to call. The length of the CDR3 is 13 residues. CDR1 is DFQATT, CDR2 SNEGSKA, per germline (reference sequence). The V end lost 3 bases, the J end lost 7 bases, and 14 bases lay between the germline ends. The CDR3: CSARRVGMNTQYF. The CDR3 DNA sequence: TGCAGTGCTAGGAGAGTAGGGATGAATACGCAGTATTTT.

The V call is TRBV6-2 or TRBV6-3, the J call TRBJ1-5; possibly TRBD1 for D (5 bases). With 6 bases removed from V and 1 base from J, the gap between germline ends came to 10 bases. CDR3 length: 14 residues. Germline CDR1 MNHEY, CDR2 SVGEGT. The CDR3 DNA is TGTGCCAGCAGAGGAGGGGCGAGCAATCAGCCCCAGCATTTT. It yields the protein CASRGGASNQPQHF.

This clonotype came up once. This rearrangement joins TRBV4-1 to TRBJ2-2; TRBD2 matches 7 bases. This CDR3 is built from 16 residues. V lost 4 bases and J lost 1; bases outside the gene matches: 6. In germline, CDR1 is MGHRA, CDR2 YSYEKL. The chain's CDR3 is CASSPSASGNTGELFF. Here the CDR3 DNA reads TGCGCCAGCAGCCCAAGCGCTAGCGGGAACACCGGGGAGCTGTTTTTT.

V usage is TRBV7-9 and J usage is TRBJ1-2; weak D call: TRBD1 (5 bases). The germline V gene has CDR1 SEHNR and CDR2 FQNEAQ (reference sequence). V was trimmed by 5 bases and J by 4 bases, leaving 20 bases between them. This CDR3 contains 16 residues. The chain's CDR3 is CASSHGDGTASYGYTF. CDR3 nucleotides: TGTGCCAGCAGCCATGGAGACGGGACGGCTAGCTATGGCTACACCTTC. The variable domain in full, with the rest retrieved from reference TRBV7-9 and TRBJ1-2, is DTGVSQNPRHKITKRGQNVTFRCDPISEHNRLYWYRQTLGQGPEFLTYFQNEAQLEKSRLLSDRFSAERPKGSFSTLEIQRTEQGDSAMYLCASSHGDGTASYGYTFGSGTRLTVV.

This clonotype was found many times. This chain uses TRBV18 with TRBJ1-1; possible D gene TRBD1, 6 bases. This CDR3 comprises 13 residues. The ends were cut back, 4 bases at V and 1 base at J, with 7 bases in the middle. Germline V gene lookup returns CDR1 KGHSH and CDR2 LQKENI. CDR3 in DNA: TGTGCCAGCTCACGGGACAAGAACACTGAAGCTTTCTTT. Translation: CASSRDKNTEAFF.